These 27 T cell receptor beta chains were all obtained from the same sample, sequenced in a study of CD8+ T cells in alopecia areata. Treatment indicated: oral pan-JAK inhibitor, 5-10 mg twice daily. Extracted RNA was reverse transcribed, and the resulting cDNA served as sequencing template. TCRdb's table, derived via immunoSEQ multiplex PCR, lists solely in-frame clones and lacks some. Of more than 95,000 clones in the sample, roughly 55% were seen once. This specimen consisted of CD4+ T cells sorted from blood, obtained at week 4, from a patient treated with tofacitinib. Receptors originate from a human donor with alopecia areata.

The rearrangement uses TRBV7-2 and TRBJ2-5; the D is unclear. Trimming left V 5 bases short and J 2 bases short, with 9 bases between. Germline V gene data show CDR1 as SGHTA and CDR2 as FQGNSA. There are 13 residues in the CDR3. This CDR3 reads CASSAQLQETQYF. CDR3 sequence (DNA): TGTGCCAGCAGCGCCCAGTTACAAGAGACCCAGTACTTC.

This clone has more than one count but fewer than ten. The genes are TRBV29-1 and TRBJ2-1; weak D call: TRBD2 (7 bases). V lost 8 bases and J lost 7, with 21 bases in between. The germline gives CDR1 SQVTM, CDR2 ANQGSEA. This CDR3 is 14 amino acids long. Written as DNA, the CDR3 is TGCAGCTTGGATAGCGGGCGGGGGCTGAATGAGCAGTTCTTC. As protein: CSLDSGRGLNEQFF.

A single count supports this clone. The chain carries TRBV28 and TRBJ1-1; D uncertain. CDR1 and CDR2 (germline): MDHEN, SYDVKM. This CDR3 comprises 13 residues. V was trimmed by 8 bases and J by 0 bases, leaving 10 bases between them. The DNA of the CDR3 is TGTGCCAGCCGTGGAGTAGTGAACACTGAAGCTTTCTTT. It encodes CASRGVVNTEAFF.

This chain links TRBV9 with TRBJ2-2; 7 nucleotides agree with TRBD1. Germline values: CDR1 SGDLS, CDR2 YYNGEE. CDR3 length equals 16 residues. After removal of 6 bases from V and 0 bases from J, the junction contained 8 bases not matched to a gene. CDR3 protein: CASTPNGTANTGELFF. The DNA of the CDR3 is TGTGCCAGCACCCCTAACGGGACAGCGAACACCGGGGAGCTGTTTTTT. The whole variable domain, remainder taken from reference TRBV9 and TRBJ2-2, is DSGVTQTPKHLITATGQRVTLRCSPRSGDLSVYWYQQSLDQGLQFLIQYYNGEERAKGNILERFSAQQFPDLHSELNLSSLELGDSALYFCASTPNGTANTGELFFGEGSRLTVL.

The CDR3 bases are TGTGCCAGCAGTGAAAGTGGGGTTTCGTCCCAGTACTTC. It translates to CASSESGVSSQYF. This sequence joins TRBV6-1 and TRBJ2-5, with D hard to call. The ends were cut back, 2 bases at V and 9 bases at J, with 13 bases in the middle. Germline V CDR1 and CDR2: MNHNS, SASEGT. There are 13 residues in the CDR3.

The genes are TRBV27 and TRBJ1-1; a possible D gene is TRBD1 (6 bases). Germline CDR1 is MNHEY and CDR2 is SMNVEV (reference sequence). The CDR3 runs to 12 residues. V was clipped by 5 bases and J by 10 bases, with 14 bases between them. CDR3: CASSTTGSLAFF. The CDR3 DNA follows: TGTGCCAGCAGTACAACAGGGAGCTTAGCTTTCTTT.

The chain recombines TRBV12-5 with TRBJ1-6, with a possible D match to TRBD1 (5 bases). The CDR3 contains 12 residues. V was trimmed by 3 bases and J by 8 bases, leaving 5 bases between them. The V gene's germline CDR1 is LGHNT and CDR2 FRNRAP. The CDR3 sequence is CASGLGDSPLHF. The CDR3 DNA reads TGTGCTAGTGGTTTAGGGGATTCACCCCTCCACTTT.

The chain is built from TRBV9 and TRBJ1-5; unclear D gene. The CDR3 spans 15 residues. Germline V CDR1 and CDR2: SGDLS, YYNGEE. With 0 bases removed from V and 5 bases from J, the gap between germline ends came to 12 bases. The CDR3 spells CASSVGPATYQPQHF. CDR3 nucleotide sequence: TGTGCCAGCAGCGTAGGCCCTGCTACCTATCAGCCCCAGCATTTT.

There are a few counts of this clone. V is TRBV18 and J is TRBJ2-5; D remains unclear. V lost 8 bases, J lost 4 bases, and 14 bases lay in between. Germline V gene lookup returns CDR1 KGHSH and CDR2 LQKENI. This CDR3 has 13 residues. The CDR3 loop reads CASAPDSGETQYF. DNA of the CDR3: TGTGCCAGCGCCCCAGATTCGGGAGAGACCCAGTACTTC.

The chain joins TRBV9 to TRBJ2-2, with D perhaps matching TRBD2 (5 bases). The germline V gene encodes CDR1 SGDLS and CDR2 YYNGEE. V was cut by 3 bases and J by 7 bases, with 10 bases left in between. The CDR3 contains 13 residues. Here the CDR3 DNA reads TGTGCCAGCAGCGGGGGAGCTGGCGGGGAGCTGTTTTTT. Its protein product is CASSGGAGGELFF.

To note about this clone: This specimen includes other DNA sequences encoding the same CDR3. The chain joins TRBV29-1 to TRBJ2-5; 7 bases match TRBD1. J was trimmed by 1 base and V by 4 bases; bases with no gene match: 6. The CDR3 consists of 14 residues. The germline CDR1 and CDR2 sequences are SQVTM and ANQGSEA. The CDR3 nucleotides read TGCAGCGTTGTCCGGGACAGAATCCAAGAGACCCAGTACTTC. It yields the protein CSVVRDRIQETQYF.

This clone was detected a few times. The chain recombines TRBV7-2 with TRBJ1-2; D is unresolved. The CDR3 is made up of 12 amino acids. Germline lookup yields CDR1 SGHTA and CDR2 FQGNSA. The V end lost 0 bases, the J end lost 5 bases, and 4 bases lay between the germline ends. CDR3 region: CASSLAGYGYTF. The CDR3 nucleotides are TGTGCCAGCAGCTTAGCGGGATATGGCTACACCTTC.

The chain carries TRBV6-5 and TRBJ2-5, with unresolved D. The germline V gene has CDR1 MNHEY and CDR2 SVGAGI. CDR3 length: 14 amino acids. V was clipped by 7 bases and J by 3 bases, with 15 bases between them. The CDR3 loop reads CASTRGPREETQYF. In DNA, the CDR3 is TGTGCCAGCACCCGTGGACCTCGAGAAGAGACCCAGTACTTC.

V is TRBV30 and J is TRBJ2-3; 12 nucleotides match TRBD2. The CDR3 is made up of 14 amino acids. Germline CDR1 and CDR2: GTSNPN and SVGIG (reference sequence). V was pared by 0 bases and J by 5 bases, with 0 bases of the junction left unmatched. CDR3 region: CAWSVGLAGDTQYF. CDR3 bases: TGTGCCTGGAGTGTGGGACTAGCGGGAGATACGCAGTATTTT.

The CDR3 spells CAISEERSYEQYF. CDR3 sequence (DNA): TGTGCCATCAGTGAGGAACGGAGCTACGAGCAGTACTTC. This chain joins TRBV10-3 and TRBJ2-7, with D hard to call. V was trimmed by 2 bases and J by 3 bases, leaving 8 bases between them. CDR1 is ENHRY and CDR2 is SYGVKD in the germline V gene. The CDR3 covers 13 residues.

The rearrangement joins TRBV10-3 to TRBJ1-5; maybe TRBD1 (6 bases). The germline CDR1 and CDR2 sequences are ENHRY and SYGVKD. This CDR3 spans 15 amino acids. V lost 4 bases and J 7 bases, leaving 17 bases between the germline ends. CDR3 protein: CAISGAGGAQQPQHF. CDR3 sequence (DNA): TGTGCCATCAGTGGGGCTGGGGGGGCTCAACAGCCCCAGCATTTT.

The genes are TRBV27 and TRBJ2-7, with D possibly TRBD1 on 5 matching bases. CDR3 length: 14 residues. Between the trimmed V and J ends, which lost 5 bases and 3 bases, there was a span of 14 bases. Germline assignment: CDR1 MNHEY and CDR2 SMNVEV (reference sequence). The CDR3 DNA reads as TGTGCCAGCAGTCCCCTTGACAGAATCTACGAGCAGTACTTC. This codes for CASSPLDRIYEQYF.

This chain joins TRBV5-1 and TRBJ2-7; TRBD1 agrees at 8 bases. Germline V gives CDR1 SGHRS, CDR2 YFSETQ. The V segment lost 0 bases and the J segment 3 bases; nucleotides outside the gene matches: 5. The CDR3 covers 15 residues. This chain's CDR3 is CASSLEGTGVYEQYF. The CDR3 nucleotides read TGCGCCAGCAGCTTGGAAGGGACAGGTGTCTACGAGCAGTACTTC. Together with reference TRBV5-1 and TRBJ2-7, the CDR3 gives the full variable domain: KAGVTQTPRYLIKTRGQQVTLSCSPISGHRSVSWYQQTPGQGLQFLFEYFSETQRNKGNFPGRFSGRQFSNSRSEMNVSTLELGDSALYLCASSLEGTGVYEQYFGPGTRLTVT.

The V call is TRBV2, the J call TRBJ2-5, with 9 bases matching TRBD2. CDR1 and CDR2 from the germline V gene are SNHLY and FYNNEI. V shed 6 bases and J 4 bases; nucleotides not matched to a gene: 0. CDR3 size: 12 residues. CDR3 protein: CASRGLAETQYF. CDR3 DNA sequence: TGTGCCAGCAGGGGACTAGCAGAGACCCAGTACTTC. Based on the CDR3 plus reference TRBV2 and TRBJ2-5, the full variable domain is EPEVTQTPSHQVTQMGQEVILRCVPISNHLYFYWYRQILGQKVEFLVSFYNNEISEKSEIFDDQFSVERPDGSNFTLKIRSTKLEDSAMYFCASRGLAETQYFGPGTRLLVL.

About this clone itself: Other DNA sequences in the same sample also yield this CDR3. The V call is TRBV27, the J call TRBJ2-7; D remains ambiguous. The length of the CDR3 is 14 residues. Trimming removed 3 bases at V and 4 bases at J, with 13 bases between. Germline values: CDR1 MNHEY, CDR2 SMNVEV (reference sequence). The CDR3: CASSLKGTLYEQYF. The DNA of the CDR3 is TGTGCCAGCAGTTTGAAGGGAACCCTTTACGAGCAGTACTTC.

The V and J genes are TRBV30 and TRBJ1-4, with D hard to call. The V end lost 5 bases, the J end lost 7 bases, and 14 bases lay between the germline ends. Germline V gene sequence: CDR1 GTSNPN, CDR2 SVGIG (reference sequence). The CDR3 has 13 residues. As DNA, the CDR3 is TGTGCCTGGGCGGCCCCAAGGCGTGAAAAACTGTTTTTT. This sequence encodes CAWAAPRREKLFF. The full variable domain, its missing parts supplied by reference TRBV30 and TRBJ1-4, is SQTIHQWPATLVQPVGSPLSLECTVEGTSNPNLYWYRQAAGRGLQLLFYSVGIGQISSEVPQNLSASRPQDRQFILSSKKLLLSDSGFYLCAWAAPRREKLFFGSGTQLSVL.

The chain combines TRBV30 with TRBJ2-2; D gene unclear. CDR1 GTSNPN and CDR2 SVGIG come from the germline V gene (reference sequence). Between the trimmed V and J ends, which lost 4 bases and 0 bases, there was a span of 15 bases. The CDR3 sequence is 16 residues long. CDR3 in amino acids: CAWIGLVSPNTGELFF. CDR3 DNA: TGTGCCTGGATAGGGCTAGTCAGCCCGAACACCGGGGAGCTGTTTTTT.

This chain uses TRBV30 with TRBJ1-1, with 9 bases aligning to TRBD1. The trim removed 5 bases at V and 1 base at J, leaving 2 bases unmatched. The CDR3 length is 13 residues. Germline-derived CDR1 and CDR2 are GTSNPN and SVGIG (reference sequence). The CDR3 sequence: CAWSQGANTEAFF. For the CDR3, the DNA is TGTGCCTGGTCACAGGGGGCGAACACTGAAGCTTTCTTT.

The chain couples TRBV29-1 to TRBJ2-7; 10 nucleotides align to TRBD1. CDR3 length equals 18 residues. Unmatched junction bases numbered 15, after V lost 4 bases and J lost 0 bases. Looked up from germline, CDR1 is SQVTM and CDR2 is ANQGSEA. The CDR3 nucleotides are TGCAGCGTTGTTAAACATCACTTGACAGGGGGCGTCTCCTACGAGCAGTACTTC. This translates into CSVVKHHLTGGVSYEQYF.

The V call is TRBV7-2, the J call TRBJ1-4, with 9 nucleotides matching TRBD1. The ends lost 5 bases at V and 8 bases at J; junction bases unmatched: 9. CDR1 and CDR2 (germline): SGHTA, FQGNSA. This CDR3 contains 15 residues. The chain's CDR3 is CASSLQGALREKLFF. CDR3 coding DNA: TGTGCCAGCAGCCTACAGGGGGCTCTTAGGGAAAAACTGTTTTTT.

J is TRBJ2-7 and V is TRBV28, with a possible D match to TRBD2 (6 bases). Deletions cut 11 bases from V and 2 bases from J, with 13 bases between. Germline CDR1 and CDR2: MDHEN and SYDVKM. The CDR3 sequence is 12 residues long. The CDR3 loop reads CAGGEAPYEQYF. CDR3 bases: TGTGCCGGAGGGGAGGCCCCCTACGAGCAGTACTTC.

This clone was counted between two and nine times. The J gene is TRBJ1-5, the V gene TRBV27, with a possible D match to TRBD1 (6 bases). The CDR3 has 13 residues. V lost 4 bases, J lost 9 bases, and 13 bases lay in between. CDR1 is MNHEY, CDR2 SMNVEV, per germline (reference sequence). CDR3 DNA sequence: TGTGCCAGCAGTTCAGGGGACGGGTTGCCCCAGCATTTT. The encoded protein is CASSSGDGLPQHF.